This T cell receptor (beta chain) was profiled in a study of naive and memory T cell subsets. Germline CDR1 reads SNHLY; CDR2 reads FYNNEI. CDR3 length equals 14 residues. V gave up 8 bases and J gave up 2 bases, with 16 bases separating them. Two oligonucleotides, mixed equimolar, formed the beta constant-region primer covering TRBC1 and TRBC2. The ligated cDNA underwent four PCR rounds using SP2 and nested alpha and beta constant-region primers. TCRdb recomputed calls from the UMI-ligation and nested PCR reads with MiXCR, one row per CDR3 protein. The table includes about 120,000 distinct CDR3 sequences, 35% to 45% detected once. This clonotype came up once. CD4 T cells were positively selected, then CD8 T cells from the CD4-negative fraction.

Sequenced sample: central memory CD4+ T cells from blood. This receptor was obtained from a human donor in good health. The rearrangement links TRBV2 to TRBJ2-7; weak D call: TRBD2 (6 bases). The chain's CDR3 is CASLLAEGTYEQYF. DNA for the CDR3: TGTGCCAGCTTGTTAGCGGAGGGGACCTACGAGCAGTACTTC.